A selection of T cell receptor beta chains follows, all from one sample in a study of regulatory T cells in long-lasting Graves disease. TCRdb used MiXCR to reprocess the multiplex PCR reads, holding one entry per CDR3 protein. The profile covers 370,000 or so distinct CDR3 sequences, with about 17% appearing a single time and roughly a fifth taken by the ten largest. Separately, the same data were catalogued under a study of T cells in Graves' hyperthyroidism and ophthalmopathy.

This sample comprised peripheral blood mononuclear cells (PBMCs), obtained at new diagnosis, from a patient treated with antithyroid drugs. Every receptor here comes from a woman under 30 with Graves disease. The CDR3 runs from the conserved cysteine through the conserved F or W. The order of the fields is J gene, D gene, V gene, clone size, CDR3 protein, CDR3 DNA. The D gene is left open where the match is weak. Some rows have no size entry. The others give once, few or many, or a class for an expanded clone.

J gene: TRBJ2-7
D gene: -
V gene: TRBV7-9
clone size: many
CDR3 protein: CASTEDGGAYEQYF
CDR3 DNA: TGTGCCAGCACCGAAGACGGGGGCGCATACGAGCAGTACTTC

J gene: TRBJ2-7
D gene: -
V gene: TRBV19
clone size: few
CDR3 protein: CASSAAGGAEQYF
CDR3 DNA: TGTGCCAGTAGCGCCGCCGGAGGGGCTGAGCAGTACTTC

J gene: TRBJ2-5
D gene: -
V gene: TRBV13
clone size: many
CDR3 protein: CASRIRDNQETQYF
CDR3 DNA: TGTGCCAGCAGGATCCGGGACAACCAAGAGACCCAGTACTTC

J gene: TRBJ1-5
D gene: -
V gene: TRBV6-1
clone size: many
CDR3 protein: CASSERIWGGRMSNQPQHF
CDR3 DNA: TGTGCCAGCAGTGAAAGAATATGGGGAGGGAGGATGAGCAATCAGCCCCAGCATTTT

J gene: TRBJ2-4
D gene: -
V gene: TRBV27
clone size: few
CDR3 protein: CASSLSSTLAKNIQYF
CDR3 DNA: TGTGCCAGCAGTTTATCGTCGACGCTAGCCAAAAACATTCAGTACTTC

J gene: TRBJ2-1
D gene: -
V gene: TRBV24-1
clone size: -
CDR3 protein: CATSVNPGGKGEQFF
CDR3 DNA: TGTGCCACCAGTGTCAACCCAGGGGGGAAGGGTGAGCAGTTCTTC

J gene: TRBJ2-1
D gene: TRBD2
V gene: TRBV2
clone size: many
CDR3 protein: CASSWASGTNNEQFF
CDR3 DNA: TGTGCCAGCAGTTGGGCTAGCGGGACGAACAATGAGCAGTTCTTC

J gene: TRBJ2-1
D gene: -
V gene: TRBV4-2
clone size: many
CDR3 protein: CASSQVGDEQFF
CDR3 DNA: TGTGCCAGCAGCCAAGTCGGGGATGAGCAGTTCTTC

J gene: TRBJ1-1
D gene: -
V gene: TRBV6-6
clone size: -
CDR3 protein: CASSYSVGDTEAFF
CDR3 DNA: TGTGCCAGCAGTTACTCGGTAGGGGACACTGAAGCTTTCTTT

J gene: TRBJ2-3
D gene: TRBD2
V gene: TRBV6-2/TRBV6-3
clone size: many
CDR3 protein: CASIRLAGSTDTQYF
CDR3 DNA: TGTGCCAGCATACGGCTAGCGGGGAGCACAGATACGCAGTATTTT

J gene: TRBJ2-3
D gene: TRBD2
V gene: TRBV6-4
clone size: few
CDR3 protein: CASSGGGATDTQYF
CDR3 DNA: TGTGCCAGCAGTGGCGGGGGGGCCACAGATACGCAGTATTTT

J gene: TRBJ2-3
D gene: TRBD2
V gene: TRBV5-1
clone size: many
CDR3 protein: CASSRLAGGLFGTQYF
CDR3 DNA: TGCGCCAGCAGCCGACTAGCGGGAGGGCTGTTCGGTACGCAGTATTTT

J gene: TRBJ1-6
D gene: -
V gene: TRBV3-1
clone size: many
CDR3 protein: CASSPSTNSPLHF
CDR3 DNA: TGTGCCAGCAGCCCCAGCACCAATTCACCCCTCCACTTT

J gene: TRBJ2-7
D gene: TRBD1
V gene: TRBV29-1
clone size: -
CDR3 protein: CSVERADRTSYEQYF
CDR3 DNA: TGCAGCGTTGAAAGAGCGGACAGGACCTCCTACGAGCAGTACTTC

J gene: TRBJ2-1
D gene: -
V gene: TRBV5-1
clone size: -
CDR3 protein: CASSLEVAGADEQFF
CDR3 DNA: TGCGCCAGCAGCTTGGAGGTGGCGGGGGCGGATGAGCAGTTCTTC

J gene: TRBJ2-1
D gene: -
V gene: TRBV19
clone size: -
CDR3 protein: CASSQVVAYNEQFF
CDR3 DNA: TGTGCCAGTAGCCAGGTTGTCGCCTACAATGAGCAGTTCTTC

J gene: TRBJ1-5
D gene: -
V gene: TRBV12-3/TRBV12-4
clone size: -
CDR3 protein: CASSLKGGQPQHF
CDR3 DNA: TGTGCCAGCAGTTTAAAGGGGGGACAGCCCCAGCATTTT

J gene: TRBJ2-1
D gene: TRBD2
V gene: TRBV9
clone size: many
CDR3 protein: CASSVAPSGGSYNEQFF
CDR3 DNA: TGTGCCAGCAGCGTAGCCCCGTCTGGCGGGAGCTACAATGAGCAGTTCTTC

J gene: TRBJ2-7
D gene: TRBD1
V gene: TRBV6-1
clone size: many
CDR3 protein: CASRHQGQGSEQYF
CDR3 DNA: TGTGCCAGCAGACACCAAGGACAGGGGAGTGAGCAGTACTTC

J gene: TRBJ1-1
D gene: -
V gene: TRBV2
clone size: many
CDR3 protein: CASRGRSFGNTEAFF
CDR3 DNA: TGTGCCAGCAGGGGTAGATCGTTCGGAAACACTGAAGCTTTCTTT

J gene: TRBJ2-1
D gene: -
V gene: TRBV4-2
clone size: -
CDR3 protein: CASSQDPPRLRRINEQFF
CDR3 DNA: TGTGCCAGCAGCCAAGATCCTCCTCGGCTCAGAAGAATCAATGAGCAGTTCTTC

J gene: TRBJ1-4
D gene: -
V gene: TRBV2
clone size: many
CDR3 protein: CASSSTDWNEKLFF
CDR3 DNA: TGTGCCAGCAGTTCCACGGATTGGAATGAAAAACTGTTTTTT

J gene: TRBJ2-2
D gene: TRBD1
V gene: TRBV6-1
clone size: many
CDR3 protein: CASSPDRGTNTGELFF
CDR3 DNA: TGTGCCAGCAGCCCGGACAGGGGGACTAACACCGGGGAGCTGTTTTTT

J gene: TRBJ2-1
D gene: TRBD2
V gene: TRBV12-3/TRBV12-4
clone size: many
CDR3 protein: CASRFSGSSYNEQFF
CDR3 DNA: TGTGCCAGCAGATTTAGCGGGAGCTCCTACAATGAGCAGTTCTTC

J gene: TRBJ2-7
D gene: -
V gene: TRBV2
clone size: many
CDR3 protein: CASSEGGGASYEQYF
CDR3 DNA: TGTGCCAGCAGTGAAGGAGGGGGGGCCTCGTACGAGCAGTACTTC

J gene: TRBJ2-1
D gene: TRBD2
V gene: TRBV5-1
clone size: many
CDR3 protein: CATSGTSGVIEQFF
CDR3 DNA: TGCGCCACCTCCGGGACTAGCGGGGTTATTGAGCAGTTCTTC

J gene: TRBJ1-1
D gene: -
V gene: TRBV28
clone size: few
CDR3 protein: CASSNRALNTEAFF
CDR3 DNA: TGTGCCAGCAGTAACAGGGCCTTGAACACTGAAGCTTTCTTT

J gene: TRBJ1-1
D gene: -
V gene: TRBV4-2
clone size: -
CDR3 protein: CASSNHRTANTEAFF
CDR3 DNA: TGTGCCAGCAGCAACCACCGGACAGCGAACACTGAAGCTTTCTTT

J gene: TRBJ2-7
D gene: -
V gene: TRBV15
clone size: few
CDR3 protein: CATSLLWEYEQYF
CDR3 DNA: TGTGCCACCAGCCTCCTTTGGGAATACGAGCAGTACTTC

J gene: TRBJ2-6
D gene: -
V gene: TRBV3-1
clone size: -
CDR3 protein: CASSQSGTGANVLTF
CDR3 DNA: TGTGCCAGCAGCCAAAGTGGAACTGGGGCCAACGTCCTGACTTTC

J gene: TRBJ1-1
D gene: -
V gene: TRBV20-1
clone size: -
CDR3 protein: CSALKGAEAFF
CDR3 DNA: TGCAGTGCCCTTAAGGGAGCAGAAGCTTTCTTT

J gene: TRBJ1-6
D gene: -
V gene: TRBV6-1
clone size: few
CDR3 protein: CASSSGVTLHF
CDR3 DNA: TGTGCCAGCAGCTCTGGGGTCACCCTCCACTTT

J gene: TRBJ2-5
D gene: -
V gene: TRBV15
clone size: many
CDR3 protein: CATSRDRFRGSQETQYF
CDR3 DNA: TGTGCCACCAGCAGAGATAGGTTTCGGGGATCCCAAGAGACCCAGTACTTC

J gene: TRBJ2-5
D gene: -
V gene: TRBV5-1
clone size: many
CDR3 protein: CASSLESTGGVETQYF
CDR3 DNA: TGCGCCAGCAGCTTGGAGTCGACAGGAGGGGTGGAGACCCAGTACTTC

J gene: TRBJ2-1
D gene: -
V gene: TRBV6-1
clone size: many
CDR3 protein: CASSEQVYPSSYNEQFF
CDR3 DNA: TGTGCCAGCAGTGAACAGGTCTACCCGAGCTCCTACAATGAGCAGTTCTTC

J gene: TRBJ2-1
D gene: TRBD2
V gene: TRBV12-3/TRBV12-4
clone size: many
CDR3 protein: CASSPPGLAGNNEQFF
CDR3 DNA: TGTGCCAGCAGTCCCCCGGGACTAGCGGGTAACAATGAGCAGTTCTTC

J gene: TRBJ1-4
D gene: -
V gene: TRBV7-9
clone size: -
CDR3 protein: CASSPGVLRNEKLFF
CDR3 DNA: TGTGCCAGCAGCCCAGGGGTCCTCCGCAATGAAAAACTGTTTTTT

J gene: TRBJ2-7
D gene: -
V gene: TRBV3-1
clone size: many
CDR3 protein: CASSQERLAREQYF
CDR3 DNA: TGTGCCAGCAGCCAAGAGAGGCTAGCGCGGGAGCAGTACTTC

J gene: TRBJ2-5
D gene: -
V gene: TRBV2
clone size: many
CDR3 protein: CASSEARTGMETQYF
CDR3 DNA: TGTGCCAGCAGTGAAGCGAGAACAGGGATGGAGACCCAGTACTTC

J gene: TRBJ1-4
D gene: TRBD1
V gene: TRBV20-1
clone size: -
CDR3 protein: CSAYTGVEEKLFF
CDR3 DNA: TGCAGTGCTTATACAGGGGTCGAAGAAAAACTGTTTTTT

J gene: TRBJ1-3
D gene: -
V gene: TRBV12-3/TRBV12-4
clone size: many
CDR3 protein: CASSSNLRGTGNTIYF
CDR3 DNA: TGTGCCAGCAGTTCCAACCTCAGGGGCACTGGAAACACCATATATTTT

J gene: TRBJ2-5
D gene: -
V gene: TRBV7-9
clone size: many
CDR3 protein: CASSRAQETQYF
CDR3 DNA: TGTGCCAGCAGCCGGGCCCAAGAGACCCAGTACTTC

J gene: TRBJ2-1
D gene: -
V gene: TRBV20-1
clone size: many
CDR3 protein: CSAGSGPPEGEQFF
CDR3 DNA: TGCAGTGCAGGGAGCGGGCCCCCTGAGGGTGAGCAGTTCTTC

J gene: TRBJ1-5
D gene: -
V gene: TRBV28
clone size: -
CDR3 protein: CASSLGRGYQPQHF
CDR3 DNA: TGTGCCAGCAGTTTGGGAAGAGGGTATCAGCCCCAGCATTTT

J gene: TRBJ1-4
D gene: -
V gene: TRBV28
clone size: -
CDR3 protein: CASSLWGGAGEKLFF
CDR3 DNA: TGTGCCAGCAGTTTATGGGGGGGCGCCGGGGAAAAACTGTTTTTT

J gene: TRBJ2-5
D gene: TRBD2
V gene: TRBV5-1
clone size: -
CDR3 protein: CASSQTSGLEETQYF
CDR3 DNA: TGCGCCAGCAGCCAGACTAGCGGTTTGGAAGAGACCCAGTACTTC

J gene: TRBJ2-7
D gene: -
V gene: TRBV11-2
clone size: -
CDR3 protein: CASSFGSGNHEQYF
CDR3 DNA: TGTGCCAGCAGCTTTGGGTCAGGGAACCACGAGCAGTACTTC

J gene: TRBJ2-2
D gene: TRBD2
V gene: TRBV5-1
clone size: many
CDR3 protein: CASSGGLNTGELFF
CDR3 DNA: TGCGCCAGCAGCGGGGGACTAAACACCGGGGAGCTGTTTTTT

J gene: TRBJ2-6
D gene: TRBD1
V gene: TRBV27
clone size: few
CDR3 protein: CAIIGPGTGANSGANVLTF
CDR3 DNA: TGTGCCATCATTGGCCCAGGGACAGGCGCTAACTCTGGGGCCAACGTCCTGACTTTC

J gene: TRBJ2-3
D gene: TRBD1
V gene: TRBV20-1
clone size: -
CDR3 protein: CSAGRQGGTDTQYF
CDR3 DNA: TGCAGTGCTGGGCGTCAGGGGGGCACAGATACGCAGTATTTT

J gene: TRBJ1-1
D gene: TRBD1
V gene: TRBV6-2/TRBV6-3
clone size: many
CDR3 protein: CASSPYLRGYNEAFF
CDR3 DNA: TGTGCCAGCAGTCCGTACCTCAGGGGGTATAATGAAGCTTTCTTT

J gene: TRBJ2-2
D gene: TRBD2
V gene: TRBV29-1
clone size: -
CDR3 protein: CGVEGIAGGTGELFF
CDR3 DNA: TGCGGCGTTGAAGGGATAGCGGGAGGCACCGGGGAGCTGTTTTTT

J gene: TRBJ2-1
D gene: TRBD2
V gene: TRBV7-2
clone size: many
CDR3 protein: CASSLVGTSEYNEQFF
CDR3 DNA: TGTGCCAGCAGCTTAGTAGGGACTAGCGAGTACAATGAGCAGTTCTTC

J gene: TRBJ2-7
D gene: -
V gene: TRBV6-4
clone size: few
CDR3 protein: CASILPTSPGQSYEQYF
CDR3 DNA: TGTGCCAGCATCCTACCAACCTCTCCGGGACAATCCTACGAGCAGTACTTC